The 31 T cell receptor beta chains presented below share a single source sample, sequenced in a study of blood T cell repertoires in COVID-19. Clones were sequenced by immunoSEQ multiplex PCR, and TCRdb holds only the in-frame ones, with some missing. The table shows some 320,000 clones, with 85% occurring only once. Sequenced input: PBMCs or T cells enriched from blood (not recorded which). The receptors come from a woman aged 25 to 45 who had been exposed to COVID-19.

V usage is TRBV6-2 or TRBV6-3 and J usage is TRBJ2-1; possibly TRBD1 for D (6 bases). The germline gives CDR1 MNHEY, CDR2 SVGEGT. V was pared by 6 bases and J by 3 bases, with 15 bases between. The CDR3 spans 15 residues. CDR3 nucleotides: TGTGCCAGCAGCGATCGAGGGGGAAACTACAATGAGCAGTTCTTC. It is translated as CASSDRGGNYNEQFF.

The chain couples TRBV27 to TRBJ2-1; tentatively, D is TRBD1 (6 bases). Germline CDR1 is MNHEY and CDR2 is SMNVEV (reference sequence). Trimming took off 7 bases at V and 5 bases at J, with 27 bases between the two ends. The CDR3 has 18 residues. In DNA, the CDR3 is TGTGCCAGCATACCAGTGGGGGCCCTAAGATCCCGGAACAATGAGCAGTTCTTC. This encodes CASIPVGALRSRNNEQFF.

The rearrangement joins TRBV2 to TRBJ2-1; 8 bases agree with TRBD2. V dropped 3 bases and J dropped 7; count of bases not matched to a gene: 5. The CDR3 totals 14 residues. Germline CDR1 is SNHLY and CDR2 is FYNNEI. CDR3 protein: CASSDSGRRNEQFF. DNA for the CDR3: TGTGCCAGCAGTGACAGCGGGAGAAGGAATGAGCAGTTCTTC.

The rearrangement links TRBV14 to TRBJ2-1, with D uncertain. Trimming stripped 0 bases from V and 13 bases from J, with 13 bases between. Germline CDR1 and CDR2: SGHDN and FVKESK. CDR3 length: 13 residues. CDR3 nucleotides: TGTGCCAGCAGCCAAGATCCTACCCCACTCCAGTTCTTC. Its translation is CASSQDPTPLQFF.

The chain employs TRBV19 and TRBJ2-7; TRBD1 matches at 7 bases. The length of the CDR3 is 13 residues. Germline-derived CDR1 and CDR2 are LNHDA and SQIVND (reference sequence). Trimming took 10 bases from V and 6 from J; bases not matched to a gene: 12. The DNA for the CDR3 is TGTGCCACCTCAGTGCAGGGGGAGCGCGAGCAGTACTTC. This codes for CATSVQGEREQYF. Variable domain in full (rest from reference TRBV19 and TRBJ2-7): DGGITQSPKYLFRKEGQNVTLSCEQNLNHDAMYWYRQDPGQGLRLIYYSQIVNDFQKGDIAEGYSVSREKKESFPLTVTSAQKNPTAFYLCATSVQGEREQYFGPGTRLTVT.

The rearrangement links TRBV7-2 to TRBJ1-3; a possible D gene is TRBD1 (6 bases). The V and J ends lost 2 bases and 2 bases respectively, with 10 bases between them. Germline CDR1 and CDR2: SGHTA and FQGNSA. CDR3 size: 15 residues. The CDR3 sequence: CASSLSWGPGNTIYF. The CDR3 DNA reads TGTGCCAGCAGCTTAAGTTGGGGGCCTGGAAACACCATATATTTT.

This chain connects TRBV6-5 to TRBJ2-2; a possible D gene is TRBD1 (6 bases). Germline CDR1 reads MNHEY; CDR2 reads SVGAGI. V shed 7 bases and J shed 1 base, with 10 bases lying between them. The CDR3 totals 14 residues. The CDR3 loop reads CASIKQGNTGELFF. The CDR3 DNA reads TGTGCCAGCATCAAACAGGGGAACACCGGGGAGCTGTTTTTT.

This chain connects TRBV9 to TRBJ1-6; TRBD1 aligns across 7 bases. V was clipped by 4 bases and J by 7 bases; unmatched bases: 5. This CDR3 comprises 14 residues. Germline V gives CDR1 SGDLS, CDR2 YYNGEE. The CDR3 loop is CASSRTGENSPLHF. DNA of the CDR3: TGTGCCAGCAGCAGAACAGGGGAAAATTCACCCCTCCACTTT.

Details on this clone: A much more abundant neighbour one base away suggests this may be a read error. The chain links TRBV7-6 to TRBJ2-7, with D unresolved. The CDR3 has 11 residues. With 2 bases removed from V and 4 bases from J, the gap between germline ends came to 3 bases. Germline CDR1 reads SGHVS; CDR2 reads FNYEAQ. The CDR3 is CASSLQYEQYF. The CDR3 bases are TGTGCCAGCAGCTTACAGTACGAGCAGTACTTC.

This chain connects TRBV7-8 to TRBJ2-7, with a weak D call TRBD2 (6 bases). This CDR3 has 14 amino acids. V lost 7 bases, J lost 5 bases, and 18 bases lay in between. Germline V gene sequence: CDR1 SGHVS, CDR2 FQNEAQ. The CDR3 loop reads CASKNEGLANEQYF. CDR3 nucleotides: TGTGCCAGCAAGAACGAGGGGCTAGCGAACGAGCAGTACTTC.

This chain links TRBV5-1 with TRBJ2-3; 7 nucleotides line up with TRBD1. CDR3 length equals 14 residues. CDR1 is SGHRS, CDR2 YFSETQ, per germline. V gave up 4 bases and J gave up 4 bases; unmatched junction bases: 6. The CDR3 loop reads CASSPGQAPDTQYF. For the CDR3, the DNA is TGCGCCAGCAGCCCCGGACAGGCCCCAGATACGCAGTATTTT.

The chain carries TRBV6-5 and TRBJ2-2, with no clear D. Trimming removed 5 bases at V and 8 bases at J, with 12 bases between. This CDR3 has 13 amino acids. Germline V gene lookup returns CDR1 MNHEY and CDR2 SVGAGI. CDR3 in amino acids: CASSTELSGELFF. CDR3 sequence (DNA): TGTGCCAGCAGTACTGAGCTATCAGGGGAGCTGTTTTTT.

The DNA for the CDR3 is TGTGCCAGCAGTTCACAGGGTAGGGAGACCCAGTACTTC. Residues: CASSSQGRETQYF. This chain connects TRBV28 to TRBJ2-5, with TRBD1 as a possible D gene (6 bases). This CDR3 region has 13 residues. Per the germline V gene, CDR1 is MDHEN and CDR2 is SYDVKM. The V end was cut by 4 bases, the J end by 5 bases, with 11 bases between.

The genes are TRBV27 and TRBJ1-2, with 8 bases lining up with TRBD1. The germline V gene encodes CDR1 MNHEY and CDR2 SMNVEV (reference sequence). With 6 bases clipped from V and 8 bases from J, the junction kept 8 bases outside the gene matches. This CDR3 has 13 residues. The CDR3 reads CASRATGGLGYTF. The CDR3 coding sequence is TGTGCCAGCAGGGCAACAGGGGGACTAGGCTACACCTTC.

V usage is TRBV28 and J usage is TRBJ2-7, with D hard to call. The CDR3 loop spans 15 amino acids. Germline CDR1 and CDR2: MDHEN and SYDVKM. V shed 4 bases and J shed 0 bases, with 13 bases lying between them. The CDR3 DNA reads as TGTGCCAGCAGTTCGACTCGCGACCTCTCCTACGAGCAGTACTTC. Protein: CASSSTRDLSYEQYF. Looking up the rest from reference TRBV28 and TRBJ2-7 gives the full variable domain: DVKVTQSSRYLVKRTGEKVFLECVQDMDHENMFWYRQDPGLGLRLIYFSYDVKMKEKGDIPEGYSVSREKKERFSLILESASTNQTSMYLCASSSTRDLSYEQYFGPGTRLTVT.

As regards this clone: The junction does not match germline at one end; this may be a read error. The chain couples TRBV12-3 or TRBV12-4 to TRBJ1-2, with 8 bases identical to TRBD1. The CDR3 runs 13 residues. The CDR3 bases are TGTGCCAGCAGTTTAGCGCCTGGGACAGGATATAACTTC. This gives the protein CASSLAPGTGYNF.

J is TRBJ1-6 and V is TRBV19; 7 bases match TRBD1. The CDR3 totals 14 residues. Losses at the gene ends were 8 bases for V and 10 bases for J; bases not matched to a gene: 11. Germline V lookup: CDR1 LNHDA, CDR2 SQIVND (reference sequence). In nucleotides, the CDR3 is TGTGCCAGTGCTATAACAGGGGTGGAATCACCCCTCCACTTT. This sequence encodes CASAITGVESPLHF. Together with reference TRBV19 and TRBJ1-6, the CDR3 gives the full variable domain: DGGITQSPKYLFRKEGQNVTLSCEQNLNHDAMYWYRQDPGQGLRLIYYSQIVNDFQKGDIAEGYSVSREKKESFPLTVTSAQKNPTAFYLCASAITGVESPLHFGNGTRLTVT.

The chain is built from TRBV28 and TRBJ1-4, with TRBD1 matching 7 bases. CDR3 length: 15 residues. The germline V gene has CDR1 MDHEN and CDR2 SYDVKM. Germline trimming cut 4 bases from V and 8 bases from J; bases unmatched to any gene: 10. In nucleotides, the CDR3 is TGTGCCAGCAGTTCCCACGACAGGGTTGGCGAAAAACTGTTTTTT. Protein sequence: CASSSHDRVGEKLFF.

This chain uses TRBV2 with TRBJ1-6; D is possibly TRBD1 (5 bases). Germline-derived CDR1 and CDR2 are SNHLY and FYNNEI. V lost 0 bases to trimming and J lost 4 bases, with 7 bases between them. This CDR3 comprises 15 residues. Here the CDR3 DNA reads TGTGCCAGCAGTGAAGCGCGACAGTATAATTCACCCCTCCACTTT. Translated, it gives CASSEARQYNSPLHF.

V is TRBV19 and J is TRBJ2-2, with a possible D match to TRBD2 (6 bases). CDR1 is LNHDA, CDR2 SQIVND, per germline (reference sequence). The CDR3 spans 15 residues. V lost 4 bases, J lost 6 bases, and 15 bases lay in between. The CDR3 region has the DNA TGTGCCAGTAGTAGGCGGGACGCGGGGCCCGGGGAGCTGTTTTTT. Its translation: CASSRRDAGPGELFF.

The chain carries TRBV29-1 and TRBJ2-3, with 11 bases identical to TRBD2. Germline CDR1 SQVTM, CDR2 ANQGSEA. With V trimmed by 7 bases and J by 2 bases, 8 bases remained unmatched. The CDR3 is 15 residues long. Written as DNA, the CDR3 is TGCAGCGGTTGGGGGACTAGCGGAAACACAGATACGCAGTATTTT. Translation gives CSGWGTSGNTDTQYF.

This chain uses TRBV3-1 (or the pseudogene TRBV3-2) with TRBJ1-3; D not resolved. With 4 bases removed from V and 8 bases from J, the gap between germline ends came to 15 bases. Germline V gene sequence: CDR1 LGHDT, CDR2 YNNKEL (reference sequence). This CDR3 region has 14 residues. The chain's CDR3 is CASSPRPTGDTIYF. CDR3 sequence (DNA): TGTGCCAGCAGCCCCCGTCCTACCGGAGACACCATATATTTT.

The chain combines TRBV5-4 with TRBJ2-7; 11 bases match TRBD2. The germline V gene has CDR1 SGHNT and CDR2 YYREEE (reference sequence). V was clipped by 2 bases and J by 5 bases; unmatched bases: 6. CDR3 length: 15 amino acids. CDR3 DNA: TGTGCCAGCAGCTTAACTAGCGGGAGTCTCGACGAGCAGTACTTC. As protein: CASSLTSGSLDEQYF.

The chain links TRBV28 to TRBJ1-2; TRBD1 agrees at 8 bases. The V gene end was trimmed by 3 bases and the J gene end by 4 bases; junction bases not matched to a gene: 10. Germline V lookup: CDR1 MDHEN, CDR2 SYDVKM. This CDR3 has 16 residues. For the CDR3, the DNA is TGTGCCAGCAGTTTGGAGTCGACAGGGGCGATCTATGGCTACACCTTC. Protein product: CASSLESTGAIYGYTF.

This clone was observed a single time. The chain employs TRBV5-1 and TRBJ1-3; tentatively, D is TRBD1 (5 bases). CDR3 length: 14 amino acids. Germline assignment: CDR1 SGHRS and CDR2 YFSETQ. The V and J ends lost 4 bases and 6 bases respectively, with 14 bases between them. The CDR3 spells CASSLDGAENTIYF. Written as DNA, the CDR3 is TGCGCCAGCAGCCTGGATGGGGCAGAAAACACCATATATTTT.

This sequence joins TRBV7-2 and TRBJ1-1; D not resolved. V was trimmed by 5 bases and J by 1 base, leaving 8 bases between them. The CDR3 contains 13 residues. Germline V gene sequence: CDR1 SGHTA, CDR2 FQGNSA. The CDR3 nucleotides are TGTGCCAGCAGCCGGTCGGGGAACACTGAAGCTTTCTTT. It yields the protein CASSRSGNTEAFF.

The chain couples TRBV5-4 to TRBJ2-5; 14 bases are a match to TRBD2. Germline V gene lookup returns CDR1 SGHNT and CDR2 YYREEE (reference sequence). Losses at the gene ends were 4 bases for V and 5 bases for J; bases not matched to a gene: 4. This CDR3 contains 15 residues. CDR3 loop: CASSAGLAGEETQYF. CDR3 bases: TGTGCCAGCAGCGCGGGACTAGCGGGGGAGGAGACCCAGTACTTC.

V usage is TRBV24-1 and J usage is TRBJ2-1, with no clear D. With 2 bases removed from V and 9 bases from J, the gap between germline ends came to 4 bases. The germline CDR1 and CDR2 sequences are KGHDR and SFDVKD. The CDR3 totals 11 residues. CDR3: CATSDYSEQFF. The CDR3 region has the DNA TGTGCCACCAGTGATTATAGTGAGCAGTTCTTC.

The rearrangement joins TRBV7-2 to TRBJ1-2, with D perhaps TRBD1 (5 bases). The germline V gene has CDR1 SGHTA and CDR2 FQGNSA. This CDR3 region has 14 residues. V shed 7 bases and J shed 2 bases, with 14 bases lying between them. CDR3 nucleotide sequence: TGTGCCAGCACCCCGACCCAGGGCAACTATGGCTACACCTTC. Amino acids: CASTPTQGNYGYTF.

The CDR3 coding sequence is TGTGCCAGCAGCAAAACAGGGACCTTCTCTGGAAACACCATATATTTT. This encodes CASSKTGTFSGNTIYF. This chain joins TRBV14 and TRBJ1-3; weak D call: TRBD1 (6 bases). This CDR3 is 16 amino acids long. Trimming removed 5 bases at V and 0 bases at J, with 14 bases between. CDR1 is SGHDN, CDR2 FVKESK, per germline.

The rearrangement uses TRBV9 and TRBJ2-7; D possibly corresponds to TRBD2 (6 bases). The germline V gene encodes CDR1 SGDLS and CDR2 YYNGEE. V lost 0 bases to trimming and J lost 0 bases, with 10 bases between them. This CDR3 region has 15 residues. The CDR3 DNA reads as TGTGCCAGCAGCGTAGGAGCGGGCAACTCCTACGAGCAGTACTTC. It codes for CASSVGAGNSYEQYF.